This entry describes one T cell receptor beta chain. The clone's antigen remains unknown. No much larger clone is present one base from it, and per-base qualities are unavailable. The immunoSEQ Assay, a bias-controlled multiplex PCR, was used to amplify TCRbeta CDR3 regions from genomic DNA. The paper's data handling went like this. Within the assay, amplification of reference gene primers was used to estimate how many nucleated cells each sample contained. To quantify the absolute abundance of each unique TCRbeta CDR3 rearrangement, sequence reads were collapsed and filtered. For each sample, productive Simpson clonality was calculated as the square root of Simpson's diversity index across productive rearrangements. TCRdb provides this immuneACCESS table in a form limited to in-frame rearrangements. Some clones are lacking; in checked studies, under half of them reflect an unresolved V gene, and why the rest are absent is not known. V and J calls and clone size are copied from that table; D and trimming were computed from the DNA. The table for this sample lists roughly 200,000 clones; less than 95% of them were counted only once. The ten largest clones add up to 0.76% of the sample.

One collaborating source in Seattle enrolled patients during active infection and followed them longitudinally through the course of disease. Each collaborating institution followed its own protocols to collect whole blood in K2EDTA tubes. For TCRbeta analysis, collaborators shipped samples in one of three forms: frozen whole blood, isolated PBMCs, or DNA extracted from either of those sample types. This entry comes from a study of blood T cell repertoires in COVID-19 (dated by TCRdb to 2019 to 2021). At the level of the whole study: Samples covering the acute and convalescent phases of COVID-19 were provided by collaborators in the United States, Italy and Spain. The prospective study material was composed of cDNA or gDNA derived from T cells, B-cell-depleted T cells, or PBMCs. Subjects who had been exposed to COVID-19, were actively infected with it, or had recovered from it provided the deeply sampled blood TCRbeta repertoires that made up the dataset. The repertoires were released in a freely available public database meant as a resource for research on the immune response to SARS-CoV-2. Samples came from the ongoing ImmuneRACE study (first 160 participants) plus 1,254 subjects from 6 global collaborators. The sample metadata nearly always contained a de-identified subject ID, COVID-19 status, age in years and sex. Where available, HLA class I and class II types were obtained from metadata supplied by the sample provider rather than from assay-based typing.

The full study reports these points: How much clinical and demographic metadata was included differed by source and by participant, and the metadata was provided uncurated.

The TCR sequence derives from a young man with COVID-19, enrolled during active disease. The sequenced sample consisted of peripheral blood.

The CDR3 protein sequence reads: CASSLEPGTGGFSPLHF. The DNA sequence is given as TGTGCCAGCAGCTTGGAGCCCGGGACAGGGGGCTTTTCACCCCTCCACTTT. The V and J genes are TRBV5-5 and TRBJ1-6; TRBD1 aligns with 12 central bases. The CDR1 and CDR2 encoded by the germline V gene (reference sequence) are SGHKS and YYEKEE. From cysteine to phenylalanine, the CDR3 is 17 amino acids long. This entry keeps only the CDR3 DNA: 51 bases, framed from base 1. V lost 0 bases and J lost 9 bases, and the count of bases not matched to a germline gene is 7.